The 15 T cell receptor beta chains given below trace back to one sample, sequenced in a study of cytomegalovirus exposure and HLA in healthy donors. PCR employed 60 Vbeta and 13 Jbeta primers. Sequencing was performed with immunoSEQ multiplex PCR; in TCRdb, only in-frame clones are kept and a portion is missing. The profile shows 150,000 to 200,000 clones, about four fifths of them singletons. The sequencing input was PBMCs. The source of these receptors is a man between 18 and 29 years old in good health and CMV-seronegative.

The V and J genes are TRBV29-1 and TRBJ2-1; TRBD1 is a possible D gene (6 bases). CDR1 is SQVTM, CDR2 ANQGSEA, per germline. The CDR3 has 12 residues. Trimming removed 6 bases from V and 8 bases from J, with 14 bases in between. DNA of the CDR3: TGCAGCGTAGGACAGCTTCCGGATGAGCAGTTCTTC. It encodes CSVGQLPDEQFF.

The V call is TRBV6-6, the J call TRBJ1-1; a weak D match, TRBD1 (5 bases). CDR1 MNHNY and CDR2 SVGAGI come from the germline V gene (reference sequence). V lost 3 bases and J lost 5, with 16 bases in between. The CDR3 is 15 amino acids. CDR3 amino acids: CASSYIRATGTEAFF. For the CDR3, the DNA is TGTGCCAGCAGTTATATCAGGGCTACTGGGACTGAAGCTTTCTTT.

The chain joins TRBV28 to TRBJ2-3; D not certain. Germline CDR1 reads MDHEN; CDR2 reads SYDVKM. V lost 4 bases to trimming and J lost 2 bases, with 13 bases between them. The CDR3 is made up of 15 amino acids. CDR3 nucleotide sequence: TGTGCCAGCAGTTCTCCCGGCTTAGCCACAGATACGCAGTATTTT. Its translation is CASSSPGLATDTQYF.

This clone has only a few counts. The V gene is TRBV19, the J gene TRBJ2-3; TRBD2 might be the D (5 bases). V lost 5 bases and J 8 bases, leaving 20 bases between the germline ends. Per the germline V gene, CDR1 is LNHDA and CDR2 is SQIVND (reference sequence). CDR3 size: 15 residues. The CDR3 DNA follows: TGTGCCAGTAGTCCAAGACGCCCCCCCGGGATTACGCAGTATTTT. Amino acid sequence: CASSPRRPPGITQYF.

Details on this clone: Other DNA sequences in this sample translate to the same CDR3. CDR3 loop: CASSKRSGTPKRSPLHF. CDR3 bases: TGTGCCAGCAGCAAACGCTCCGGGACACCAAAGCGGTCACCCCTCCACTTC. The genes are TRBV21-1 and TRBJ1-6; the table's D call, TRBD1, has no DNA check behind it. TRBV21-1 is a listed pseudogene. The CDR3 has 17 residues.

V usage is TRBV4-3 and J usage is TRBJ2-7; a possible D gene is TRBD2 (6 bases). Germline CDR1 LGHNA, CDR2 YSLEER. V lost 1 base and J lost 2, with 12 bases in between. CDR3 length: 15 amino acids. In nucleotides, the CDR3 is TGCGCCAGCAGCCAAGTCGGTAGCGGCCCCTACGAGCAGTACTTC. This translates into CASSQVGSGPYEQYF.

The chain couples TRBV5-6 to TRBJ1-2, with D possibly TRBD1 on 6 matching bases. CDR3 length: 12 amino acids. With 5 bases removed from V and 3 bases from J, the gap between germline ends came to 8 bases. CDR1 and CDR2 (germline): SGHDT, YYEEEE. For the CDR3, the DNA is TGTGCCAGCAGAGGACAGTACTATGGCTACACCTTC. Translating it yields CASRGQYYGYTF.

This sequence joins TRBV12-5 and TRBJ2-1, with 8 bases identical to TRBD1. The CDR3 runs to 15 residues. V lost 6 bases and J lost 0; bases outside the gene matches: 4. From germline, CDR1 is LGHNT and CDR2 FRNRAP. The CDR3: CASGQGVNSYNEQFF. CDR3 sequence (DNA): TGTGCTAGTGGACAGGGGGTGAACTCCTACAATGAGCAGTTCTTC. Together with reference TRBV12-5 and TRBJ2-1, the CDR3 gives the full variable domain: DARVTQTPRHKVTEMGQEVTMRCQPILGHNTVFWYRQTMMQGLELLAYFRNRAPLDDSGMPKDRFSAEMPDATLATLKIQPSEPRDSAVYFCASGQGVNSYNEQFFGPGTRLTVL.

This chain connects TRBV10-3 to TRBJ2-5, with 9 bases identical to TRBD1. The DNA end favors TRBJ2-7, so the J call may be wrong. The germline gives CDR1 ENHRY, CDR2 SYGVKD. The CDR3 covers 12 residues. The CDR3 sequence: CAIGQGRYEQYF. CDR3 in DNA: TGTGCCATTGGACAGGGGCGGTACGAGCAGTACTTC.

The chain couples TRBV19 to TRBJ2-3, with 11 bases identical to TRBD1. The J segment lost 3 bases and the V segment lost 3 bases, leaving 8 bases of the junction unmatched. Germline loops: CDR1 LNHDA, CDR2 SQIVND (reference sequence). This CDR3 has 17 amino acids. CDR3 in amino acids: CASSISPGQGGTDTQYF. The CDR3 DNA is TGTGCCAGTAGTATCTCGCCGGGACAGGGGGGGACAGATACGCAGTATTTT.

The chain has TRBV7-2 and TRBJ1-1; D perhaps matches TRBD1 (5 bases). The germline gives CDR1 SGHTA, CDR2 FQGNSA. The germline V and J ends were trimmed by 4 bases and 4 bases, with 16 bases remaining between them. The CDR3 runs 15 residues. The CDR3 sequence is CASSWTTATTTEAFF. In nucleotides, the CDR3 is TGTGCCAGCAGCTGGACGACAGCTACGACCACTGAAGCTTTCTTT.

Written as DNA, the CDR3 is TGTGCCAGCAGCTGGACAGGGGAGGTCACTGAAGCTTTCTTT. It yields the protein CASSWTGEVTEAFF. The chain combines TRBV5-5 with TRBJ1-1; 9 nucleotides agree with TRBD1. Germline trimming cut 3 bases from V and 4 bases from J; bases unmatched to any gene: 4. The CDR3 has 14 residues. CDR1 is SGHKS, CDR2 YYEKEE, per germline (reference sequence).

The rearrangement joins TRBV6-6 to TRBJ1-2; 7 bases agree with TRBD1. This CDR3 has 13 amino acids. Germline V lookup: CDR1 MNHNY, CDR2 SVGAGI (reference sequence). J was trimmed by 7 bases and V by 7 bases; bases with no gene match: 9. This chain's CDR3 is CASKGDSLAGYTF. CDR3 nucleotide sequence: TGTGCCAGCAAGGGGGACAGTTTAGCTGGCTACACCTTC.

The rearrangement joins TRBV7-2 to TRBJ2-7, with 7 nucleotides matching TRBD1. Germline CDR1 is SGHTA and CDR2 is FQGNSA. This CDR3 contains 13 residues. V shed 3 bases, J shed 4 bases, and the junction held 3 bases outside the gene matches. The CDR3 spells CASSFTQGYEQYF. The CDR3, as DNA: TGTGCCAGCAGCTTTACACAGGGGTACGAGCAGTACTTC.

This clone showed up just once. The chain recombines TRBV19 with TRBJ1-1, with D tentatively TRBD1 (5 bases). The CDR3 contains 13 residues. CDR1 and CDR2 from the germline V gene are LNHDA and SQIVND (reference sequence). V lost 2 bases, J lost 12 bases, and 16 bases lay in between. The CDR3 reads CASSIFRQGEPFF. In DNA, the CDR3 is TGTGCCAGTAGTATATTTCGGCAGGGCGAACCTTTCTTT.